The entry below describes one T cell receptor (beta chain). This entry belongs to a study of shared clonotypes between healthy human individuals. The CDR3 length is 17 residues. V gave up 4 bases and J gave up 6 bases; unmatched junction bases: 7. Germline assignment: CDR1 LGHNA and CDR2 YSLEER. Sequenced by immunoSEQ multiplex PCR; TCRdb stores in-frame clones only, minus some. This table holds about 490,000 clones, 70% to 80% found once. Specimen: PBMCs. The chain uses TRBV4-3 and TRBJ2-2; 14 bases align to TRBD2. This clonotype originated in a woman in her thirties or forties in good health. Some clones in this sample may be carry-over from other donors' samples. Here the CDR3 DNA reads TGCGCCAGCAGCCTGGGACTAGCGGGAGATTCGTCCGGGGAGCTGTTTTTT. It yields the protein CASSLGLAGDSSGELFF.